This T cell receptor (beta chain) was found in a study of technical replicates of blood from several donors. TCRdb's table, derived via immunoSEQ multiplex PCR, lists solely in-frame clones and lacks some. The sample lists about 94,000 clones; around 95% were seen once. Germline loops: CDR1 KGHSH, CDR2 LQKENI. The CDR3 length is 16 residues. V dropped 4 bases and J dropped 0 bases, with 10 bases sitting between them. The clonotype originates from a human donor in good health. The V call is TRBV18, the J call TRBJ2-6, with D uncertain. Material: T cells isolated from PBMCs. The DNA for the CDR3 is TGTGCCAGCTCACGTTCGACAATCTCTGGGGCCAACGTCCTGACTTTC. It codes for CASSRSTISGANVLTF. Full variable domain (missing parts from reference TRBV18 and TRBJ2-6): NAGVMQNPRHLVRRRGQEARLRCSPMKGHSHVYWYRQLPEEGLKFMVYLQKENIIDESGMPKERFSAEFPKEGPSILRIQQVVRGDSAAYFCASSRSTISGANVLTFGAGSRLTVL.